A selection of T cell receptor beta chains follows, all from one sample in a study of shared clonotypes between healthy human individuals. The data were produced by immunoSEQ multiplex PCR, yet TCRdb's version contains in-frame clones alone and is incomplete. The profile shows some 2.4 million clones, approximately 93% of them singletons. Sequencing used naive CD4+ T cells from PBMCs. Receptor source: a man aged 18-30 years in good health. Some clones in this sample may be carry-over from other donors' samples. Each CDR3 is given with its conserved first and last residue. A D gene is named only where the DNA matches it firmly. Clone size appears in some rows only: once, few, many, or a class for an expanded clone.

>TRBJ2-5|TRBV2|-|-
CASRRTVYQETQYF
TGTGCCAGCAGAAGGACTGTGTACCAAGAGACCCAGTACTTC
>TRBJ2-1|TRBV11-1|-|TRBD1
CASSPLQGAGEQFF
TGTGCCAGCAGCCCTCTACAGGGGGCGGGTGAGCAGTTCTTC
>TRBJ1-5|TRBV7-9|few|TRBD1
CASSYGTGGQPQHF
TGTGCCAGCAGCTACGGGACAGGAGGACAGCCCCAGCATTTT
>TRBJ1-2|TRBV16|-|-
CASSPDWNYGYTF
TGTGCCAGCAGCCCGGACTGGAACTATGGCTACACCTTC
>TRBJ1-6|TRBV7-2|-|TRBD1
CASSLGLAGTGADNSPLHF
TGTGCCAGCAGCTTAGGATTGGCCGGGACAGGGGCCGACAATTCACCCCTCCACTTT
>TRBJ1-4|TRBV27|-|-
CASSFLGSANEKLFF
TGTGCCAGCAGTTTCCTCGGATCGGCTAATGAAAAACTGTTTTTT
>TRBJ2-2|TRBV18|-|-
CASSPSSTNTGELFF
TGTGCCAGCTCACCTTCGAGTACGAACACCGGGGAGCTGTTTTTT
>TRBJ2-7|TRBV18|-|-
CASSPNDGRNEQYF
TGTGCCAGCTCACCAAACGACGGGCGCAACGAGCAGTACTTC
>TRBJ1-1|TRBV28|-|TRBD1
CASRYPGQGNTEAFF
TGTGCCAGCAGATATCCGGGACAGGGGAACACTGAAGCTTTCTTT
>TRBJ1-1|TRBV5-1|-|-
CASSLASRWNTEAFF
TGCGCCAGCAGCTTGGCCTCGAGGTGGAACACTGAAGCTTTCTTT
>TRBJ2-5|TRBV20-1|-|-
CSAATQETQYF
TGCAGTGCGGCAACGCAAGAGACCCAGTACTTC
>TRBJ2-7|TRBV9|-|TRBD1
CASSPGQNYEQYF
TGTGCCAGCAGTCCGGGACAGAACTACGAGCAGTACTTC
>TRBJ2-3|TRBV10-3|-|-
CAIRATGTDTQYF
TGTGCCATCAGGGCCACAGGGACAGATACGCAGTATTTT
>TRBJ2-2|TRBV5-1|-|-
CASSLAGPGELFF
TGCGCCAGCAGCTTGGCCGGGCCCGGGGAGCTGTTTTTT
>TRBJ2-7|TRBV27|-|-
CASSGGRSEQYF
TGTGCCAGCAGTGGGGGGAGGAGCGAGCAGTACTTC
>TRBJ1-5|TRBV5-6|-|-
CASSFGGINQPQHF
TGTGCCAGCAGCTTCGGTGGCATCAATCAGCCCCAGCATTTT
>TRBJ1-6|TRBV5-1|once|-
CASSLALQDSPLHF
TGCGCCAGCAGCTTGGCCCTCCAGGATTCACCCCTCCACTTT
>TRBJ2-1|TRBV27|-|TRBD2
CASSSWTSVNEQFF
TGTGCCAGCAGTTCATGGACTAGCGTTAATGAGCAGTTCTTC
>TRBJ1-1|TRBV18|-|TRBD1
CASSPYIEGAIGTEAFF
TGTGCCAGCTCACCATACATCGAGGGGGCGATTGGGACTGAAGCTTTCTTT
>TRBJ2-2|TRBV7-2|-|TRBD1
CASSFNRGDGELFF
TGTGCCAGCAGCTTCAACAGGGGAGACGGGGAGCTGTTTTTT
>TRBJ2-1|TRBV7-9|-|TRBD2
CASSSLAGPYNEQFF
TGTGCCAGCAGCTCCCTAGCGGGGCCCTACAATGAGCAGTTCTTC
>TRBJ2-1|TRBV7-2|-|-
CASSPGRGPWYEQFF
TGTGCCAGCAGCCCGGGGAGGGGGCCGTGGTATGAGCAGTTCTTC
>TRBJ1-1|TRBV7-2|-|-
CASSLGGPYTEAFF
TGTGCCAGCAGCTTAGGCGGGCCATACACTGAAGCTTTCTTT
>TRBJ2-7|TRBV7-2|-|-
CASSRGAHEQYF
TGTGCCAGCAGCCGCGGGGCCCACGAGCAGTACTTC
>TRBJ2-3|TRBV29-1|-|TRBD2
CSVWTSGRHDTQYF
TGCAGCGTGTGGACTAGCGGGAGGCACGATACGCAGTATTTT
>TRBJ2-1|TRBV18|-|-
CASSPLRRDNEQFF
TGTGCCAGCTCACCCCTAAGGCGGGACAATGAGCAGTTCTTC
>TRBJ2-7|TRBV5-8|-|-
CASSLVAADYEQYF
TGTGCCAGCAGCTTGGTGGCGGCCGACTACGAGCAGTACTTC
>TRBJ2-7|TRBV27|-|TRBD2
CASSQIIPTSGGYYHYEQYF
TGTGCCAGCAGCCAAATTATCCCGACTAGCGGGGGGTACTATCACTACGAGCAGTACTTC
>TRBJ2-1|TRBV7-9|-|-
CASSLRASGLDNEQFF
TGTGCCAGCAGCTTAAGGGCCTCGGGACTTGACAATGAGCAGTTCTTC
>TRBJ1-4|TRBV5-4|-|TRBD1
CASSSGQGSNEKLFF
TGTGCCAGCAGCAGCGGACAGGGGTCTAATGAAAAACTGTTTTTT
>TRBJ1-1|TRBV9|-|-
CASSPRTKNTEAFF
TGTGCCAGCAGCCCCCGGACAAAGAACACTGAAGCTTTCTTT
>TRBJ2-1|TRBV5-4|-|TRBD1
CASSSDRVSGDEQFF
TGTGCCAGCAGCTCGGACAGGGTCAGCGGCGATGAGCAGTTCTTC
>TRBJ1-1|TRBV10-1|-|-
CASSETGVNTEAFF
TGCGCCAGCAGTGAGACAGGAGTTAACACTGAAGCTTTCTTT
>TRBJ2-5|TRBV5-1|-|-
CASGVGETQYF
TGCGCCAGCGGGGTTGGGGAGACCCAGTACTTC
>TRBJ1-1|TRBV20-1|few|-
CSAIRGTEAFF
TGCAGTGCAATCAGGGGCACTGAAGCTTTCTTT
>TRBJ1-1|TRBV27|-|-
CASTSFRTENTEAFF
TGTGCCAGCACCTCCTTCAGGACAGAGAACACTGAAGCTTTCTTT
>TRBJ2-3|TRBV11-3|-|TRBD2
CASSPGLAGGLPDTQYF
TGTGCCAGCAGCCCCGGACTAGCGGGAGGGCTTCCAGATACGCAGTATTTT
>TRBJ1-5|TRBV5-4|-|-
CASSPTPGQPQHF
TGTGCCAGCAGCCCAACCCCAGGTCAGCCCCAGCATTTT
>TRBJ1-2|TRBV5-1|-|-
CASSFDGSGYTF
TGCGCCAGCAGCTTCGATGGGTCTGGCTACACCTTC
>TRBJ2-7|TRBV4-1|-|TRBD2
CASSQDRASGRAGSYEQYF
TGCGCCAGCAGCCAAGATCGGGCTAGCGGGAGGGCCGGGTCCTACGAGCAGTACTTC
>TRBJ2-1|TRBV19|-|TRBD2
CASSGLALYNEQFF
TGTGCCAGTAGCGGACTAGCCCTCTACAATGAGCAGTTCTTC